This is a list of T cell receptor beta chains from one sample in a study of blood T cells in healthy people across ages. One entry per CDR3 protein results from TCRdb running MiXCR on the 5' RACE reads. The data show about 650,000 distinct CDR3 sequences, with more than 45% seen just once and about 13% held by the top ten. The sequenced sample consisted of blood. The receptors originated from a woman aged 80 or older in good health. Each CDR3 is given with its conserved first and last residue. Fields, in order: J gene, V gene, clone size, D gene, CDR3 protein, CDR3 DNA. A D gene is named only where the DNA matches it firmly. Rows may omit the clone size; those that give it use once, few, many or a size class.

>TRBJ1-5|TRBV18|few|-
CASSPAGGSNQPQHF
TGTGCCAGCTCTCCTGCTGGGGGCAGCAATCAGCCCCAGCATTTT
>TRBJ2-1|TRBV29-1|few|TRBD1
CSVLGRTGGYNEQFF
TGCAGCGTTTTGGGGCGGACAGGGGGCTACAATGAGCAGTTCTTC
>TRBJ2-5|TRBV7-2|-|TRBD1
CASSNRDRGKETQYF
TGTGCCAGCAGCAACCGGGACAGGGGGAAAGAGACCCAGTACTTC
>TRBJ1-5|TRBV12-5|-|-
CASGLQGNQPQHF
TGTGCTAGTGGTCTACAGGGAAATCAGCCCCAGCATTTT
>TRBJ1-1|TRBV12-3/TRBV12-4|few|TRBD1
CASSPTGANTEAFF
TGTGCCAGCAGCCCGACAGGGGCGAACACTGAAGCTTTCTTT
>TRBJ2-7|TRBV20-1|-|TRBD2
CSASPLAGGTYEQYF
TGCAGTGCTAGTCCACTAGCGGGAGGGACCTACGAGCAGTACTTC
>TRBJ2-2|TRBV7-3|-|-
CASSEQTGEGKLFF
TGTGCCAGCAGCGAACAGACAGGGGAGGGAAAGCTGTTTTTT
>TRBJ2-1|TRBV7-6|once|TRBD2
CASSPSVPGLARYNEQFF
TGTGCCAGCAGCCCCTCGGTACCAGGACTAGCAAGGTACAATGAGCAGTTCTTC
>TRBJ1-2|TRBV7-2|once|-
CASSYIRTGYTF
TGTGCCAGCAGCTATATCAGGACTGGCTACACCTTC
>TRBJ2-3|TRBV7-3|-|-
CASSLALGIVGDTQYF
TGTGCCAGCAGCTTGGCCCTGGGGATCGTTGGAGATACGCAGTATTTT
>TRBJ2-7|TRBV12-3/TRBV12-4|once|TRBD1
CASKGTGRAYEQYF
TGTGCCAGCAAAGGGACAGGACGGGCCTACGAGCAGTACTTC
>TRBJ1-1|TRBV27|-|TRBD1
CASSPVRTGNTEAFF
TGTGCCAGCAGTCCCGTAAGGACAGGGAACACTGAAGCTTTCTTT
>TRBJ2-2|TRBV12-3/TRBV12-4|-|-
CASSFFGPANTGELFF
TGTGCCAGCAGTTTTTTCGGACCCGCGAACACCGGGGAGCTGTTTTTT
>TRBJ2-1|TRBV19|-|TRBD2
CASKRLAGVGNEQFF
TGTGCCAGTAAAAGGCTAGCGGGAGTGGGCAATGAGCAGTTCTTC
>TRBJ2-4|TRBV3-1|many|TRBD1
CASRGDSRNIQYF
TGTGCCAGCAGGGGGGACAGTCGGAACATTCAGTACTTC
>TRBJ2-1|TRBV20-1|many|-
CSPDLNNEQFF
TGCAGTCCGGACCTAAACAATGAGCAGTTCTTC
>TRBJ2-5|TRBV12-3/TRBV12-4|-|-
CASTKTASETQYF
TGTGCCAGCACCAAAACCGCGTCAGAGACCCAGTACTTC
>TRBJ2-3|TRBV29-1|many|-
CSVGPRADTQYF
TGCAGCGTTGGTCCCAGGGCAGATACGCAGTATTTT